This record covers a single TCR beta chain. RNA totalling roughly 0.45 to 1 ug underwent reverse transcription with random hexamers. Each CDR3 protein is one row after TCRdb ran MiXCR on the immunoSEQ multiplex PCR reads. The table includes 150,000 to 200,000 distinct CDR3 sequences, roughly 94% detected once. The sample originates from a study of CD8 T cells in Susac syndrome. This CDR3 has 15 amino acids. Germline CDR1 and CDR2: LNHDA and SQIVND (reference sequence). V lost 4 bases and J lost 4, with 14 bases in between. The sequencing sample was made of CD8+ T cells from PBMCs. V is TRBV19 and J is TRBJ2-1; possibly TRBD1 for D (8 bases). This clonotype was obtained from a human donor with Susac syndrome. Here the CDR3 reads CASSRGGTGYNEQFF. The CDR3 nucleotides are TGTGCCAGTAGTAGGGGAGGGACAGGATACAATGAGCAGTTCTTC.